The clone carrying this T cell receptor (beta chain) has more than one count but fewer than ten. The antigen is unknown. The sample originates from a study of cytomegalovirus exposure and HLA in healthy donors. Study summary: Among around 170 million T cells, an earlier analysis found roughly 100 million unique TCR beta sequences. Whole-study results and caveats: Diagnosis of cytomegalovirus status made by the classifier reportedly showed high specificity and sensitivity. Researchers catalogued about 150 TCR beta chains as cytomegalovirus-associated. A missense DCLRE1C variant was associated with V- and J-gene trimming of TCR beta chains in a later analysis, and an independent cohort replicated the association.

PCR primers comprised 60 Vbeta and 13 Jbeta primers. Profiling relied on immunoSEQ multiplex PCR, and the TCRdb table lists in-frame clones only, not all of them. The sample holds about 200,000 clones; roughly 80% are singletons and the top ten take 1.5% to 2%. CDR1 and CDR2 (germline): GTSNPN, SVGIG (reference sequence). The CDR3 extends over 12 amino acids. Trimming stripped 5 bases from V and 0 bases from J, with 7 bases between. This chain joins TRBV30 and TRBJ1-1, with TRBD1 as a possible D gene (6 bases). The sequencing sample was made of PBMCs. The TCR was taken from a young woman in good health and CMV-seronegative. CDR3: CAWHRVNTEAFF. In DNA form, the CDR3 reads TGTGCCTGGCACAGGGTGAACACTGAAGCTTTCTTT.